The rows below give T cell receptor beta chains drawn from one sample of a study of cytomegalovirus exposure and HLA in healthy donors. Generated by immunoSEQ multiplex PCR, the TCRdb table keeps only in-frame clones and is missing some. Altogether 110,000 or so clones are present, 75% being singletons, with the ten largest covering roughly 3%. The sequenced sample was PBMCs. These receptors were collected from a woman in her 40s in good health and CMV-seropositive. Each CDR3 is given with its conserved first and last residue. Fields, in order: clone size, D gene, J gene, V gene, CDR3 DNA, CDR3 protein. The D gene is left open where the match is weak. Clone size is shown for a subset of rows, as once, few, many or a class of expanded clone.

>.|.|TRBJ2-5|TRBV7-9
TGTGCCACCGGGAATACCCAAGAGACCCAGTACTTC
CATGNTQETQYF
>.|.|TRBJ1-2|TRBV21-1
TGTGCCAGCAGCAAACACAGGGGTCCTGGCTACACCTTC
CASSKHRGPGYTF
>.|.|TRBJ1-1|TRBV19
TGTGCCAGTAATCCCAGGAAGACTATTAGGGCTGAAGCTTTCTTT
CASNPRKTIRAEAFF
>few|TRBD1|TRBJ2-7|TRBV30
TGTGCCTGGATTAGGGACAGCTCCTACGAGCAGTACTTC
CAWIRDSSYEQYF
>.|.|TRBJ1-1|TRBV21-1
TGTGCCAGCAGCGCGGGACAGGGTGAAACTGAAGCTTTCTTT
CASSAGQGETEAFF
>.|TRBD1|TRBJ2-2|TRBV13
TGTGCCAGCAGCTCTGGACAGGGGAACGCCGGGGAGCTGTTTTTT
CASSSGQGNAGELFF
>.|TRBD1|TRBJ2-1|TRBV9
TGTGCCAGCAGCGTTTCGACCGGGACAGGGACCTACAATGAGCAGTTCTTC
CASSVSTGTGTYNEQFF
>few|.|TRBJ1-2|TRBV28
TGTGCCAGCAGTTTCGGGTATGGCTACACCTTC
CASSFGYGYTF
>.|TRBD2|TRBJ2-1|TRBV5-1
TGCGCCAGCAGCCCAACTAGCGGGGGTTACAATGAGCAGTTCTTC
CASSPTSGGYNEQFF
>.|TRBD2|TRBJ2-3|TRBV5-1
TGCGCCAGCAGCTCTAGCGGGGGGGCGTCAGATACGCAGTATTTT
CASSSSGGASDTQYF
>.|.|TRBJ1-1|TRBV7-2
TGTGCCAGCAGACTCAGACAGACAAGTGCTTCGAACACTGAAGCTTTCTTT
CASRLRQTSASNTEAFF
>.|TRBD1|TRBJ1-2|TRBV28
TGTGCCAGCAGGGGGACAGCAAACTATGGCTACACCTTC
CASRGTANYGYTF
>.|TRBD1|TRBJ1-4|TRBV4-2
TGTGCCAGCAGCCAAGTATGGGACAGGGATGAAAAACTGTTTTTT
CASSQVWDRDEKLFF
>.|.|TRBJ1-6|TRBV5-1
TGCGCCAGCAGCTTGCAGCCAGGGAATTCACCCCTCCACTTT
CASSLQPGNSPLHF
>.|.|TRBJ1-1|TRBV6-1
TGTGCCAGCAGTTTCACACCCCTGAACACTGAAGCTTTCTTT
CASSFTPLNTEAFF
>.|.|TRBJ1-4|TRBV6-6
TGTGCCAGCAGTTACTCACAGGTTGAAAAACTGTTTTTT
CASSYSQVEKLFF
>.|TRBD1|TRBJ2-7|TRBV28
TGTGCCAGCAGGACCGGGACAGGGGTATCCAACGAGCAGTACTTC
CASRTGTGVSNEQYF
>.|TRBD1|TRBJ1-2|TRBV7-2
TGTGCCAGCAGCCATCGGGACAGGGGGCGTCTGGGCTATGGCTACACCTTC
CASSHRDRGRLGYGYTF
>.|TRBD1|TRBJ1-4|TRBV19
TGTGCCAGTAACCCAGAGGGGGCAGGCTCCTTTATTAATGATGAAAAACTGTTTTTT
CASNPEGAGSFINDEKLFF
>few|TRBD2|TRBJ2-3|TRBV5-8
TGTGCCAGCAGCTTGACTAGCGGGAAGAGCACAGATACGCAGTATTTT
CASSLTSGKSTDTQYF
>.|.|TRBJ1-1|TRBV30
TGTGCCTGGACCTTTGGAGGGGCTGAAGCTTTCTTT
CAWTFGGAEAFF
>few|.|TRBJ2-7|TRBV30
TGTGCCTGGAGTCACAAAGGGGTCAACGAGCAGTACTTC
CAWSHKGVNEQYF
>.|TRBD1|TRBJ2-3|TRBV6-1
TGTGCCAGCAGTGCTGGGACAGACACAGATACGCAGTATTTT
CASSAGTDTDTQYF
>.|TRBD1|TRBJ1-6|TRBV27
TGTGCCAGCAGTTTAGGGGACAGGGTTTTTTCACCCCTCCACTTT
CASSLGDRVFSPLHF
>.|TRBD1|TRBJ1-5|TRBV2
TGTGCCAGCAGTGAGAGGCACAGGGGAGATCAGCCCCAGCATTTT
CASSERHRGDQPQHF
>.|.|TRBJ2-1|TRBV7-9
TGTGCCAGCAGCTCCCCGCTAGGGGGTTTACGCAATGAGCAGTTCTTC
CASSSPLGGLRNEQFF
>.|TRBD2|TRBJ2-2|TRBV9
TGTGCCAGCAGCGTAGGGCCTAGCGGACAAACTAACACCGGGGAGCTGTTTTTT
CASSVGPSGQTNTGELFF
>.|TRBD1|TRBJ1-4|TRBV4-1
TGCGCCAGCAGCCAAGAGGCCGGGACAGCTAATGAAAAACTGTTTTTT
CASSQEAGTANEKLFF
>.|TRBD1|TRBJ1-5|TRBV28
TGTGCCAGCAGTTCCCATACAGGGGGGGGCAATCAGCCCCAGCATTTT
CASSSHTGGGNQPQHF
>.|TRBD1|TRBJ1-5|TRBV5-1
TGCGCCAGCAGCTTCGGACAGGGCAATCAGCCCCAGCATTTT
CASSFGQGNQPQHF
>few|TRBD1|TRBJ2-3|TRBV10-3
TGTGCCATCAGTGAGCCAGACAGGGGTACGCAGTATTTT
CAISEPDRGTQYF
>.|.|TRBJ2-7|TRBV30
TGTGCCGCTAGACGCCTCTACGAGCAGTACTTC
CAARRLYEQYF
>.|.|TRBJ2-1|TRBV10-3
TGTGCCATCAGTGGGTTGGATGCGGATGAGCAGTTCTTC
CAISGLDADEQFF
>once|.|TRBJ2-1|TRBV10-3
TGTGCCATCAGTGGGGGCAGGGGGGTCGGGGAGCAGTTCTTC
CAISGGRGVGEQFF
>.|TRBD1|TRBJ1-2|TRBV5-6
TGTGCCAGCAGCTTGGGGGACAGGGAGCTTGGCTACACCTTC
CASSLGDRELGYTF
>few|TRBD2|TRBJ2-3|TRBV7-2
TGTGCCAGCAGCTTCGATAGCGGGGGCACAGATACGCAGTATTTT
CASSFDSGGTDTQYF
>.|TRBD2|TRBJ2-7|TRBV7-8
TGTGCCAGCAGCTTAACGACTAGCGGGAGGGTGAACTACGAGCAGTACTTC
CASSLTTSGRVNYEQYF
>.|.|TRBJ1-2|TRBV5-1
TGCGCCAGCAGCTTGGAGGACCCGGGGTATGGCTACACCTTC
CASSLEDPGYGYTF
>.|.|TRBJ1-1|TRBV30
TGTGCCTGGAGCGCAGGGGCCCCGAACACTGAAGCTTTCTTT
CAWSAGAPNTEAFF
>.|TRBD2|TRBJ2-7|TRBV6-6
TGTGCCAGCAGTGGCGGGGGGATCTACGAGCAGTACTTC
CASSGGGIYEQYF
>few|.|TRBJ2-1|TRBV23-1
TGCGCCAGCAGTCAGAGGCCCCCAGAAGATGAGCAGTTCTTC
CASSQRPPEDEQFF
>.|.|TRBJ1-5|TRBV10-3
TGTGCCATCAGTGACTGGGACAAAGATCAGCCCCAGCATTTT
CAISDWDKDQPQHF
>.|TRBD2|TRBJ2-7|TRBV4-3
TGCGCCAGCAGCCAAGTAGCCGGGGGGAACTACGAGCAGTACTTC
CASSQVAGGNYEQYF
>once|TRBD1|TRBJ1-2|TRBV30
TGTGCCTGCTCTCAGGGGGATCTTTATGGCTACACCTTC
CACSQGDLYGYTF
>.|.|TRBJ2-5|TRBV20-1
TGCAGTCCTTGGTGGGGGCAGACCCAGTACTTC
CSPWWGQTQYF
>.|TRBD1|TRBJ2-7|TRBV6-5
TGTGCCAGCAGGATGGGACAGGGGGTAACCTACGAGCAGTACTTC
CASRMGQGVTYEQYF
>once|.|TRBJ1-4|TRBV13
TGTGCTAGTCCCGGGGGAACTAATGAAAAACTGTTTTTT
CASPGGTNEKLFF
>.|.|TRBJ1-4|TRBV7-2
TGTGCCAGCAGCCCCTCGGGGGGCGGGAATGAAAAACTGTTTTTT
CASSPSGGGNEKLFF
>.|TRBD1|TRBJ2-2|TRBV9
TGTGCCAGCAGCGTTTCCGGGACAGCCACCGGGGAGCTGTTTTTT
CASSVSGTATGELFF
>.|TRBD1|TRBJ2-7|TRBV29-1
TGCAGCGTGGCTGACAGGGGCCAGCAGTACTTC
CSVADRGQQYF
>few|TRBD1|TRBJ2-7|TRBV28
TGTGCCAGCTTCTCCGGGACAGCCTTCTACGAGCAGTACTTC
CASFSGTAFYEQYF
>few|.|TRBJ1-1|TRBV5-6
TGTGCCAGCAGCTTGGGAGTCTACCCTGAAGCTTTCTTT
CASSLGVYPEAFF
>few|.|TRBJ1-4|TRBV9
TGTGCCAGCAGCGTGGGGGGAGGGGGACGGCAGAATGAAAAACTGTTTTTT
CASSVGGGGRQNEKLFF
>.|.|TRBJ1-5|TRBV2
TGTGCCAGCACCCTGACAGGCAATCAGCCCCAGCATTTT
CASTLTGNQPQHF
>.|.|TRBJ1-1|TRBV29-1
TGCAGCGTTGAAGTGTCCCCGAGTGAAGCTTTCTTT
CSVEVSPSEAFF
>once|TRBD2|TRBJ2-7|TRBV6-4
TGTGCCAGCAGGACCCGGACTAGCGGGGGGGCCTACGAGCAGTACTTC
CASRTRTSGGAYEQYF
>.|.|TRBJ1-2|TRBV7-3
TGTGCCAGCAGCTTAACCGGGGAACATGGCTACACCTTC
CASSLTGEHGYTF